This T cell receptor beta chain was recorded in a study of CXCR3-negative and CXCR3-positive naive CD8 T cells. As for this clonotype: Its antigen is as yet unknown.

Study-level results: Naive CXCR3-positive and CXCR3-negative cells shared TRBV-TRBJ usage; memory cells diverged. In both naive subsets diversity was comparably high, whereas memory CD8+ cells showed much lower diversity.

All CD8+ T cell subsets were sorted in triplicate at around 330,000 cells each. This CDR3 is built from 14 residues. Germline V lookup: CDR1 SGHRS, CDR2 YFSETQ. The libraries of TRB cDNA were prepared using 5' RACE with UMI labels. TCRdb reanalyzed the 5' RACE reads, giving one entry per CDR3 protein sequence and no DNA. The sample table includes 46,000 or so distinct CDR3 sequences. The genes are TRBV5-1 and TRBJ2-1. The sequence came from a human donor in good health. Some clones in this sample may be carry-over from other donors' samples. Sequencing used naive CXCR3- CD8+ T cells from blood. Documented subset: CD45RO-CCR7+CD27+CD95- naive CD8+ T cells lacking CXCR3 (TNR3-). This CDR3 reads CASSLGRLSNEQFF.